The clone carrying this T cell receptor (beta chain) showed up just a few times. Its antigen is unidentified. TCRdb processed the reads anew with MiXCR; each CDR3 protein has one entry. The sample has around 290,000 distinct CDR3 sequences; about 26% are singletons. This record belongs to a study of T cell repertoires in cytomegalovirus infection. The study's findings and limits: CMV carriers having the relevant HLA were flagged by cumulative public TCR beta family frequency. Dominating the ex vivo response were HLA-C-restricted CMV-specific TCR beta clonotypes.

This receptor was taken from a human donor in good health (CMV status not recorded). Some clones in this sample may be carry-over from other donors' samples. Material for sequencing was PBMCs.

The CDR3, as DNA: TGTGCCAGCAGCTCAGGGACTAGCGGGGGCGGAGATACGCAGTATTTT. This gives the protein CASSSGTSGGGDTQYF. The chain combines TRBV6-1 with TRBJ2-3; 14 nucleotides agree with TRBD2. The CDR3 length is 16 residues. Germline V CDR1 and CDR2: MNHNS, SASEGT. Germline trimming cut 6 bases from V and 5 bases from J; bases unmatched to any gene: 7.